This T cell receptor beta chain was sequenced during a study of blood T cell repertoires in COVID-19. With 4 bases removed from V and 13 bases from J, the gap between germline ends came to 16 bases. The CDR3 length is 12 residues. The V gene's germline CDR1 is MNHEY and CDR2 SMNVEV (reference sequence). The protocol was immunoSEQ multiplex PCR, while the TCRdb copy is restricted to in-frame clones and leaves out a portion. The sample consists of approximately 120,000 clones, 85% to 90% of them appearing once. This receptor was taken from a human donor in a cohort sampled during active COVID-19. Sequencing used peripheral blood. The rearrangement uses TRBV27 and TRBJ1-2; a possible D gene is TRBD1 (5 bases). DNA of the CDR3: TGTGCCAGCAGTTCCGGAAGGGGCAGACCCACCTTC. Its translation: CASSSGRGRPTF.